The 23 T cell receptor beta chains given below trace back to one sample, sequenced in a study of T cells expressing NK-cell markers. TCRdb re-called the 5' RACE reads and shows each CDR3 protein once, DNA omitted. Its table lists 200,000 to 300,000 distinct CDR3 sequences. Sequenced: blood T cells: a sorted CD56 or NKG2C T cell subset, CD4+ or CD8+ T cells, or bulk PBMC T cells (not recorded which). The receptors come from a young man in good health.

The chain combines TRBV7-8 with TRBJ2-1. Germline loops: CDR1 SGHVS, CDR2 FQNEAQ. The CDR3 spans 12 residues. CDR3: CASSTAGNEQFF.

The chain couples TRBV2 to TRBJ2-5; the TCRdb call, TRBD2, lacks DNA for checking. CDR1 is SNHLY and CDR2 is FYNNEI in the germline V gene. The CDR3 is 15 residues long. CDR3 region: CASSSEAGGQETQYF.

This CDR3 is CASSRSTGTGGEKLFF. The chain couples TRBV6-1 to TRBJ1-4; TCRdb gives TRBD1 as the D gene, but with no DNA this cannot be confirmed. Germline loops: CDR1 MNHNS, CDR2 SASEGT. CDR3 length: 16 residues.

This chain links TRBV7-3 with TRBJ2-1; the D call from TCRdb, TRBD2, cannot be confirmed without DNA. Per germline, CDR1 SGHTA and CDR2 FQGTGA. The CDR3 extends over 15 amino acids. The CDR3 protein is CASSRGQSSYNEQFF.

V is TRBV6-5 and J is TRBJ1-2; TCRdb gives TRBD1 as the D gene, but with no DNA this cannot be confirmed. This CDR3 spans 12 amino acids. CDR1 and CDR2 from the germline V gene are MNHEY and SVGAGI. The CDR3 is CASNTGLGGYTF.

CDR3 sequence: CASSQDRSEQYF. The V gene is TRBV4-2, the J gene TRBJ2-7. Germline CDR1 reads LGHNA; CDR2 reads YNFKEQ. This CDR3 comprises 12 residues.

CDR3 in amino acids: CSAPPWNQETQYF. The chain is built from TRBV20-1 and TRBJ2-5; the TCRdb call, TRBD2, lacks DNA for checking. The CDR3 length is 13 residues. The germline V gene encodes CDR1 DFQATT and CDR2 SNEGSKA (reference sequence).

This chain joins TRBV18 and TRBJ2-1; there is no DNA to check the TCRdb D call of TRBD1. The CDR3 covers 14 residues. Germline values: CDR1 KGHSH, CDR2 LQKENI. CDR3: CASVPGAGNNEQFF.

The V and J genes are TRBV5-1 and TRBJ1-6; TCRdb selects TRBD1, and the lack of DNA leaves this call unchecked. This CDR3 contains 13 residues. The germline V gene has CDR1 SGHRS and CDR2 YFSETQ. CDR3 in amino acids: CASSPGVESPLHF.

This sequence joins TRBV28 and TRBJ1-5. Germline V lookup: CDR1 MDHEN, CDR2 SYDVKM. The CDR3 runs to 13 residues. CDR3 in amino acids: CASSGRVNQPQHF.

V usage is TRBV6-2 or TRBV6-3 and J usage is TRBJ1-1; the D call of TRBD1 rests on TCRdb alone, since no DNA is present to check it. CDR3 length: 13 residues. Germline assignment: CDR1 MNHEY and CDR2 SVGEGT. The CDR3 reads CASSYSRGAEAFF.

J is TRBJ2-3 and V is TRBV6-5; checking the TCRdb D call of TRBD1 is not possible without DNA. This CDR3 has 13 residues. Germline V gene sequence: CDR1 MNHEY, CDR2 SVGAGI. CDR3 residues: CASSSPAEDTQYF.

CDR3 protein: CATSRTGELFF. The V call is TRBV15, the J call TRBJ2-2. Germline lookup yields CDR1 LNHNV and CDR2 YYDKDF (reference sequence). The CDR3 runs to 11 residues.

The chain uses TRBV20-1 and TRBJ2-1; as DNA is missing, the TRBD1 call by TCRdb cannot be tested. This CDR3 contains 14 residues. Germline CDR1 reads DFQATT; CDR2 reads SNEGSKA (reference sequence). The CDR3 loop is CSARSPVRADEQFF.

The chain recombines TRBV12-3 or TRBV12-4 with TRBJ2-2. The CDR3 is 15 residues long. The CDR3 here is CASRLALGFTGELFF.

The rearrangement uses TRBV6-5 and TRBJ1-6; the D call of TRBD1 rests on TCRdb alone, since no DNA is present to check it. CDR1 MNHEY and CDR2 SVGAGI come from the germline V gene. The CDR3 runs to 17 residues. This CDR3 is CASSFSQNRAGNSPLHF.

This chain connects TRBV12-5 to TRBJ2-5; the TRBD1 assignment by TCRdb is unverifiable without DNA. Per the germline V gene, CDR1 is LGHNT and CDR2 is FRNRAP. The CDR3 is made up of 15 amino acids. The CDR3 region is CASGLAAGSGETQYF.

The chain links TRBV5-1 to TRBJ2-1; TCRdb gives TRBD1 as the D gene, but with no DNA this cannot be confirmed. This CDR3 is 16 amino acids long. Germline V gene data show CDR1 as SGHRS and CDR2 as YFSETQ. The CDR3: CASIPGRGSSYNEQFF.

The chain combines TRBV24-1 with TRBJ2-4. Germline V CDR1 and CDR2: KGHDR, SFDVKD. CDR3 length: 15 residues. The CDR3: CATSDSQIAKNIQYF.

The chain combines TRBV5-1 with TRBJ2-1; lacking DNA, the TRBD1 call made by TCRdb goes unchecked. The germline gives CDR1 SGHRS, CDR2 YFSETQ. The CDR3 is 17 amino acids. CDR3 region: CASSPPSGQDSYNEQFF.

This rearrangement joins TRBV28 to TRBJ2-7; no DNA is available, so the TRBD1 call from TCRdb remains unchecked. CDR1 is MDHEN and CDR2 is SYDVKM in the germline V gene. CDR3 length: 13 amino acids. The CDR3 here is CASRQAPADEQYF.

This rearrangement joins TRBV14 to TRBJ2-1; TCRdb's D call of TRBD1 is untestable without DNA. CDR3 size: 15 residues. CDR1 and CDR2 from the germline V gene are SGHDN and FVKESK. CDR3 sequence: CASSLGGITYNEQFF.

J is TRBJ2-1 and V is TRBV7-9; the D call from TCRdb, TRBD2, cannot be confirmed without DNA. Germline V gene lookup returns CDR1 SEHNR and CDR2 FQNEAQ (reference sequence). The CDR3 is 16 amino acids. The CDR3 region is CASSPKGWGGPDEQFF.